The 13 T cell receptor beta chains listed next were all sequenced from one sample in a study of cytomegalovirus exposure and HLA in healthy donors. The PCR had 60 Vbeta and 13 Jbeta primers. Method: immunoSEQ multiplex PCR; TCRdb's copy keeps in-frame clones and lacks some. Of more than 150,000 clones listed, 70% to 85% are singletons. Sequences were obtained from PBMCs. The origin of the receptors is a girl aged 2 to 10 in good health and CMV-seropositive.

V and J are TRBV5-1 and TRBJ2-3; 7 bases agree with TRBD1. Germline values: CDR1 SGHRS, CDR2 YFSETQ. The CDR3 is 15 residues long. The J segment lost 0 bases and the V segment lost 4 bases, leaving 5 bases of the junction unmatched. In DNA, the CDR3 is TGCGCCAGCAGCGGGACAGTCAGTAGCACAGATACGCAGTATTTT. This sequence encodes CASSGTVSSTDTQYF.

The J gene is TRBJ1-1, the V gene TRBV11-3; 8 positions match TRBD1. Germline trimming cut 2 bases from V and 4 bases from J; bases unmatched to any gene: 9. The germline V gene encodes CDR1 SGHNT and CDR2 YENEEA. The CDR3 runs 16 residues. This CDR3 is CASSLTGGPGGTEAFF. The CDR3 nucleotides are TGTGCCAGCAGCTTAACAGGGGGGCCCGGTGGCACTGAAGCTTTCTTT.

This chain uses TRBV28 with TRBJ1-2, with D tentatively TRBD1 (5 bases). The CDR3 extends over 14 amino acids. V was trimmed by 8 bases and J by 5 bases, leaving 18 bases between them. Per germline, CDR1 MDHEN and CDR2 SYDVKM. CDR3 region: CASQPSGRTYGYTF. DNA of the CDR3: TGTGCCAGCCAGCCCTCAGGGCGAACTTATGGCTACACCTTC.

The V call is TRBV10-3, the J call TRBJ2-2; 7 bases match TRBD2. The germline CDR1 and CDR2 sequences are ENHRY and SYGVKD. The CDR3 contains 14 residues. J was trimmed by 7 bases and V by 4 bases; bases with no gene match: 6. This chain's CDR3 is CAISAVGTNGELFF. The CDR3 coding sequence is TGTGCCATCAGTGCCGTGGGGACTAACGGGGAGCTGTTTTTT.

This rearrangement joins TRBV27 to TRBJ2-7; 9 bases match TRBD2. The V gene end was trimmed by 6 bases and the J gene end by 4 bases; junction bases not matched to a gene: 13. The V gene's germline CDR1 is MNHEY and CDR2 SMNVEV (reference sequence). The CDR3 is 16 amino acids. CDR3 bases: TGTGCCAGCAGCCCACGGTGGCGGGAGGGCCGTTACGAGCAGTACTTC. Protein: CASSPRWREGRYEQYF.

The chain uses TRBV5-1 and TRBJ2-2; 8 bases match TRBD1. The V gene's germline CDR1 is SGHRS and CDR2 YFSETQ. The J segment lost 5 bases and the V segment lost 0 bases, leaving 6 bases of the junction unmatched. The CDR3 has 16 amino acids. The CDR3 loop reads CASSLAGGVVTGELFF. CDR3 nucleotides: TGCGCCAGCAGCTTGGCAGGGGGCGTAGTAACCGGGGAGCTGTTTTTT.

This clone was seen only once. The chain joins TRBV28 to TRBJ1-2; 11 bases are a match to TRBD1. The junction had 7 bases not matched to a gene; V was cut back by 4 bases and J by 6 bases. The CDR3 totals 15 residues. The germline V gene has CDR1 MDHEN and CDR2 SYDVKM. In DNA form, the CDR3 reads TGTGCCAGCAGTTACACGGGGACAGGGGGAGATGGCTACACCTTC. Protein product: CASSYTGTGGDGYTF.

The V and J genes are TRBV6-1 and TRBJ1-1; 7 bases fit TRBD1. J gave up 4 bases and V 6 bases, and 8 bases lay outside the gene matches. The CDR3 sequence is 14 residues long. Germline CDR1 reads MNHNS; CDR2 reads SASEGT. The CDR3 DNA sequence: TGTGCCAGCAGGTTTACAGGGGCCGTCACTGAAGCTTTCTTT. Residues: CASRFTGAVTEAFF.

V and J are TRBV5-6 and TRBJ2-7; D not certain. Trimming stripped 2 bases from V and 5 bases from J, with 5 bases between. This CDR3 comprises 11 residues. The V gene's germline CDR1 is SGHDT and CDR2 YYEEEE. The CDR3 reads CASSFSNEQYF. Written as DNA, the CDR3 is TGTGCCAGCAGCTTTAGTAACGAGCAGTACTTC.

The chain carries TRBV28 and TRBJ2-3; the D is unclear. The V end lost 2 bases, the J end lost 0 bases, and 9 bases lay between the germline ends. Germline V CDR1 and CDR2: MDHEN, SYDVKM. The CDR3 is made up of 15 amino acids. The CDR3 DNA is TGTGCCAGCAGTTTACTGGTCCAGAGCACAGATACGCAGTATTTT. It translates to CASSLLVQSTDTQYF. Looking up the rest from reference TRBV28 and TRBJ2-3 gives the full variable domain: DVKVTQSSRYLVKRTGEKVFLECVQDMDHENMFWYRQDPGLGLRLIYFSYDVKMKEKGDIPEGYSVSREKKERFSLILESASTNQTSMYLCASSLLVQSTDTQYFGPGTRLTVL.

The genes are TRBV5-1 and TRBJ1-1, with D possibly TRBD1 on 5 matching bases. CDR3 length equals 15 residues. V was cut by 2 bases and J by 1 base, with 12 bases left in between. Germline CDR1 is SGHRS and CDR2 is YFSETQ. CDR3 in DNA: TGCGCCAGCAGCTTATTCTGGCAGGGGAACACTGAAGCTTTCTTT. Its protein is CASSLFWQGNTEAFF.

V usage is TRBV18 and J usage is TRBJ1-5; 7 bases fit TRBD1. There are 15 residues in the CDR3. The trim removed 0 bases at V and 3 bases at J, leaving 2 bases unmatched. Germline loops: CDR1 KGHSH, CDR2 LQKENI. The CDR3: CASSPPGQINQPQHF. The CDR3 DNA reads TGTGCCAGCTCACCACCGGGACAGATCAATCAGCCCCAGCATTTT.

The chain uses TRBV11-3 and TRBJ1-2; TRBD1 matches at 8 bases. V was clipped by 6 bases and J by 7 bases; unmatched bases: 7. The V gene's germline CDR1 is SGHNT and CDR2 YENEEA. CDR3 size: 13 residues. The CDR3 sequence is CASRETGGAGYTF. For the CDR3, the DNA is TGTGCCAGCAGAGAAACAGGGGGGGCTGGCTACACCTTC.